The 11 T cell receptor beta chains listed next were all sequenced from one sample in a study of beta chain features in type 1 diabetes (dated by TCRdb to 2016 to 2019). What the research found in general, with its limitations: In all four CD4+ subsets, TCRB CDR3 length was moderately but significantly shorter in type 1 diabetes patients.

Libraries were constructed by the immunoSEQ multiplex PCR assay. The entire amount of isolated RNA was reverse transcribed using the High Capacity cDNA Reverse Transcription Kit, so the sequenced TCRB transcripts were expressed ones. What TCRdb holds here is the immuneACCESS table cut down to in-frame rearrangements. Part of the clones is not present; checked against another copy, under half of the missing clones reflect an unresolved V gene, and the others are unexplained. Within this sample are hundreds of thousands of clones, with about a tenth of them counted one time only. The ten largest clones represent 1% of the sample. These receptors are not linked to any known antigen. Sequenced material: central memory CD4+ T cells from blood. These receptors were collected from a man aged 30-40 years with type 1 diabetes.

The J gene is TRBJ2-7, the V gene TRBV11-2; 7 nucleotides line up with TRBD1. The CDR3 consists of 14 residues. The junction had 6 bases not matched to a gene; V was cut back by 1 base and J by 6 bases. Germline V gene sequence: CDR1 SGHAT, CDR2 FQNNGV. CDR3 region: CASSLVDRVAEQYF. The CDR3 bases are TGTGCCAGCAGCTTAGTTGACAGGGTTGCCGAGCAGTACTTC.

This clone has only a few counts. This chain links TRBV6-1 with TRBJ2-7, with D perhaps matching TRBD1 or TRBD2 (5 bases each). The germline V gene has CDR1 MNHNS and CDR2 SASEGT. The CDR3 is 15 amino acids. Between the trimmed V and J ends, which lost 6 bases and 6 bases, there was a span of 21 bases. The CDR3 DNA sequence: TGTGCCAGCAGAGAAAACCAAGGTGGGGGTTCCGAGCAGTACTTC. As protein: CASRENQGGGSEQYF.

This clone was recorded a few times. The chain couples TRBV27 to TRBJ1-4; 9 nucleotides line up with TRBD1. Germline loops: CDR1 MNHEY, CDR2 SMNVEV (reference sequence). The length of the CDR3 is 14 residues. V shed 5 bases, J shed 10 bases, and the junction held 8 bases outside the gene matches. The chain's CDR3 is CASSQDRGVGKLFF. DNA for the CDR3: TGTGCCAGCAGTCAGGACAGGGGTGTAGGAAAACTGTTTTTT. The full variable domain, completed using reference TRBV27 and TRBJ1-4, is EAQVTQNPRYLITVTGKKLTVTCSQNMNHEYMSWYRQDPGLGLRQIYYSMNVEVTDKGDVPEGYKVSRKEKRNFPLILESPSPNQTSLYFCASSQDRGVGKLFFGSGTQLSVL.

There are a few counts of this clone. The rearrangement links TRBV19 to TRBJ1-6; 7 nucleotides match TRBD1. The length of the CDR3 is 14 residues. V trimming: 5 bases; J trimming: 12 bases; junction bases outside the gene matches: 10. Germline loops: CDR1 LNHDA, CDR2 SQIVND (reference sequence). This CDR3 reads CASSPRTGLEPLHF. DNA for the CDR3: TGTGCCAGTAGTCCAAGGACAGGTCTAGAACCCCTCCACTTT.

The CDR3 is CASSPRGRPNTGELFF. Here the CDR3 DNA reads TGTGCCAGCAGCCCCCGGGGCAGGCCGAACACCGGGGAGCTGTTTTTT. The chain carries TRBV27 and TRBJ2-2, with D perhaps assigned TRBD1 or TRBD2 (5 bases each). Germline V gene sequence: CDR1 MNHEY, CDR2 SMNVEV (reference sequence). The CDR3 spans 16 residues. V was pared by 6 bases and J by 0 bases, with 14 bases between.

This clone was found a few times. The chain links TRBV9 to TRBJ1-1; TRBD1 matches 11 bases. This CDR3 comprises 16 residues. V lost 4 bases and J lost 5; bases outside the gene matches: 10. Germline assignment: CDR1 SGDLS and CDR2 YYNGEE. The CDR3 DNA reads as TGTGCCAGCAGCTTCCTGGACAGGGGGCTTTTTACTGAAGCTTTCTTT. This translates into CASSFLDRGLFTEAFF.

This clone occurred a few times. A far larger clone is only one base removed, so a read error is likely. The CDR3 protein is CSGDSGTGLTQYF. For the CDR3, the DNA is TGCAGCGGTGATTCCGGGACAGGGTTGACCCAGTACTTC. This sequence joins TRBV29-1 and TRBJ2-5; TRBD1 agrees at 9 bases. J gave up 7 bases and V 7 bases, and 10 bases lay outside the gene matches. Germline loops: CDR1 SQVTM, CDR2 ANQGSEA. The CDR3 length is 13 residues. Filled out from reference TRBV29-1 and TRBJ2-5, the complete variable domain reads SAVISQKPSRDICQRGTSLTIQCQVDSQVTMMFWYRQQPGQSLTLIATANQGSEATYESGFVIDKFPISRPNLTFSTLTVSNMSPEDSSIYLCSGDSGTGLTQYFGPGTRLLVL.

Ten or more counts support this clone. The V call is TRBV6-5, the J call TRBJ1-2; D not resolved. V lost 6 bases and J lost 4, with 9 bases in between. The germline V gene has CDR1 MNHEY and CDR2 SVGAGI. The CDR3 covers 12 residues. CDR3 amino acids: CASRTGGYGYTF. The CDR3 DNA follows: TGTGCCAGCAGGACGGGAGGCTATGGCTACACCTTC.

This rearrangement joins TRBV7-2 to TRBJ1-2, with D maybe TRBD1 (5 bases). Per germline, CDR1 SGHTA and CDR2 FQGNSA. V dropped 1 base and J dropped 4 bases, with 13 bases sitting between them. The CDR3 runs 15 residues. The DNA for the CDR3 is TGTGCCAGCAGCTTAGTCAGGGACGTGCTCTATGGCTACACCTTC. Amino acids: CASSLVRDVLYGYTF.

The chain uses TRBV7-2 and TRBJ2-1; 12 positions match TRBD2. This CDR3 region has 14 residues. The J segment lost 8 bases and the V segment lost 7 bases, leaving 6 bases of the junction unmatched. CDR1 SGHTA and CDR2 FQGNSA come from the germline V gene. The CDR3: CASTLAGGPHEQFF. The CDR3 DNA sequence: TGTGCCAGCACCCTAGCGGGGGGGCCCCATGAGCAGTTCTTC.

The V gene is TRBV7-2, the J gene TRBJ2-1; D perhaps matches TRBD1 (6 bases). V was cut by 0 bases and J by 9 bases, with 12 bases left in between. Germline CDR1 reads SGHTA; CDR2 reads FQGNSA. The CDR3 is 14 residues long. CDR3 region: CASSLAAGDTEQFF. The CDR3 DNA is TGTGCCAGCAGCTTAGCAGCAGGGGACACTGAGCAGTTCTTC. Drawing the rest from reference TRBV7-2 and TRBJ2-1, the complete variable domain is GAGVSQSPSNKVTEKGKDVELRCDPISGHTALYWYRQSLGQGLEFLIYFQGNSAPDKSGLPSDRFSAERTGGSVSTLTIQRTQQEDSAVYLCASSLAAGDTEQFFGPGTRLTVL.